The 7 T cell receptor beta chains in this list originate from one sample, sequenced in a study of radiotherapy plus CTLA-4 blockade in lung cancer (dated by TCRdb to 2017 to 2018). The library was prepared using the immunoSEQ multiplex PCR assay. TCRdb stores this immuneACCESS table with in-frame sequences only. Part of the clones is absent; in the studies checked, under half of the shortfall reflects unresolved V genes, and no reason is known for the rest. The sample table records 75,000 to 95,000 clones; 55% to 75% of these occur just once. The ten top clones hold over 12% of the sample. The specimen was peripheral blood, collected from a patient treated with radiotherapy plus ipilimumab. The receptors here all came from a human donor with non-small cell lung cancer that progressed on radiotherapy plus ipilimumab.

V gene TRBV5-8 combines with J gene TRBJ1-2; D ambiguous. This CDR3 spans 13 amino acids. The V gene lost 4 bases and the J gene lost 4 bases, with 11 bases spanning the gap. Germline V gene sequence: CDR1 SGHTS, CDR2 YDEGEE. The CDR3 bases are TGTGCCAGCAGCGGACGGACCTCCTATGGCTACACCTTC. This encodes CASSGRTSYGYTF.

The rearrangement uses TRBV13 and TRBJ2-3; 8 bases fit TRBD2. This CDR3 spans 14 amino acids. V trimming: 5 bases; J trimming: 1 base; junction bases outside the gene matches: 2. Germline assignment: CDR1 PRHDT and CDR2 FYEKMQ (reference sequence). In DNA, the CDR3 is TGTGCCAGCAGCCCCGGGGGGGGCACAGATACGCAGTATTTT. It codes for CASSPGGGTDTQYF. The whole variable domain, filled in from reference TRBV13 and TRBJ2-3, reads AAGVIQSPRHLIKEKRETATLKCYPIPRHDTVYWYQQGPGQDPQFLISFYEKMQSDKGSIPDRFSAQQFSDYHSELNMSSLELGDSALYFCASSPGGGTDTQYFGPGTRLTVL.

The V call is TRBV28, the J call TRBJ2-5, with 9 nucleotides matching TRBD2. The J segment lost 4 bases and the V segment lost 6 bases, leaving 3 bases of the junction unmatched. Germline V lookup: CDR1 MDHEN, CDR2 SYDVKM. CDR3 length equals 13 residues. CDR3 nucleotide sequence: TGTGCCAGCAGGCGGGGGGGGGTAGAGACCCAGTACTTC. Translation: CASRRGGVETQYF.

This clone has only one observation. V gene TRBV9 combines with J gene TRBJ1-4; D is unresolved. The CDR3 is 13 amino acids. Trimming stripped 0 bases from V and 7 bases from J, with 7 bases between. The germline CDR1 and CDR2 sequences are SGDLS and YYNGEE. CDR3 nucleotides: TGTGCCAGCAGCGTAGGGGCGGGTGAAAAACTGTTTTTT. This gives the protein CASSVGAGEKLFF.

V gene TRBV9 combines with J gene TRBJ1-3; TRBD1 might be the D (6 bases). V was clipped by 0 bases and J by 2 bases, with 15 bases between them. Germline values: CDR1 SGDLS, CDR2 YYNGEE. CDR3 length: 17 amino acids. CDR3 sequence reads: CASSVEPAPGAGNTIYF. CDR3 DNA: TGTGCCAGCAGCGTAGAGCCGGCTCCAGGGGCTGGAAACACCATATATTTT. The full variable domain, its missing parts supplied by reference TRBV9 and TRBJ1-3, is DSGVTQTPKHLITATGQRVTLRCSPRSGDLSVYWYQQSLDQGLQFLIQYYNGEERAKGNILERFSAQQFPDLHSELNLSSLELGDSALYFCASSVEPAPGAGNTIYFGEGSWLTVV.

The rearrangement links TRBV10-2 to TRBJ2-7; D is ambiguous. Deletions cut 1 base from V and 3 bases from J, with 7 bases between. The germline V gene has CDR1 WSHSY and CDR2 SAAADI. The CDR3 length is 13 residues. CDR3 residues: CASSEYRFYEQYF. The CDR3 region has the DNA TGCGCCAGCAGTGAGTACCGGTTCTACGAGCAGTACTTC.

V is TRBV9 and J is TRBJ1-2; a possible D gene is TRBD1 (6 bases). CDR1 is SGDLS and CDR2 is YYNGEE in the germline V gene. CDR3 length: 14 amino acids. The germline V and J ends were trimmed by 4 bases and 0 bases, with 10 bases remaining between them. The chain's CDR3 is CASSTGPSNYGYTF. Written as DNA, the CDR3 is TGTGCCAGCAGCACAGGGCCCTCTAACTATGGCTACACCTTC.